The 10 T cell receptor beta chains below all came from one sample that was sequenced in a study of blood T cells in healthy people across ages. With a J-beta primer mix and a sample-barcoded 5' primer, a second PCR ran about 7 to 12 cycles. Each CDR3 protein is one row after TCRdb ran MiXCR on the 5' RACE reads. The table shows approximately 1.5 million distinct CDR3 sequences, with approximately 32% occurring only once. Sample: blood. The source is a woman aged 25-40 years in good health.

The chain couples TRBV2 to TRBJ2-5; D is unclear. The CDR3 totals 11 residues. The germline V gene encodes CDR1 SNHLY and CDR2 FYNNEI. V lost 4 bases, J lost 4 bases, and 4 bases lay in between. CDR3 in amino acids: CASSVVETQYF. The CDR3 DNA reads as TGTGCCAGCAGTGTCGTAGAGACCCAGTACTTC. The variable domain in full, with the rest retrieved from reference TRBV2 and TRBJ2-5, is EPEVTQTPSHQVTQMGQEVILRCVPISNHLYFYWYRQILGQKVEFLVSFYNNEISEKSEIFDDQFSVERPDGSNFTLKIRSTKLEDSAMYFCASSVVETQYFGPGTRLLVL.

The genes are TRBV30 and TRBJ1-5; the match to TRBD1 covers 10 bases. The CDR3 length is 13 residues. Germline assignment: CDR1 GTSNPN and CDR2 SVGIG (reference sequence). In DNA, the CDR3 is TGTGCTTGGGACAGGGGAGGCAATCAGCCCCAGCATTTT. It translates to CAWDRGGNQPQHF. The entire variable domain, with the rest obtained from reference TRBV30 and TRBJ1-5, is as follows: SQTIHQWPATLVQPVGSPLSLECTVEGTSNPNLYWYRQAAGRGLQLLFYSVGIGQISSEVPQNLSASRPQDRQFILSSKKLLLSDSGFYLCAWDRGGNQPQHFGDGTRLSIL.

This clonotype has more than one count but fewer than ten. The rearrangement links TRBV9 to TRBJ2-7, with D tentatively TRBD1 or TRBD2 (5 bases each). CDR3 length equals 14 residues. The V gene lost 3 bases and the J gene lost 3 bases, with 13 bases spanning the gap. Germline lookup yields CDR1 SGDLS and CDR2 YYNGEE. Here the CDR3 reads CASSGRDGNYEQYF. CDR3 nucleotide sequence: TGTGCCAGCAGCGGACGGGACGGAAACTACGAGCAGTACTTC.

This clonotype has ten or more counts. V usage is TRBV12-3 or TRBV12-4 and J usage is TRBJ2-5, with D unresolved. V dropped 4 bases and J dropped 7 bases, with 13 bases sitting between them. The length of the CDR3 is 13 residues. Here the CDR3 DNA reads TGTGCCAGCAGTTCACGAGATTCTGGGACCCAGTACTTC. Protein sequence: CASSSRDSGTQYF.

This chain connects TRBV9 to TRBJ2-3; 16 positions agree with TRBD2. J gave up 3 bases and V 3 bases, and 10 bases lay outside the gene matches. This CDR3 has 19 residues. Germline CDR1 SGDLS, CDR2 YYNGEE. The CDR3 coding sequence is TGTGCCAGCAGCGAAAGGGGACTAGCGGGGGGGCCCTCGACAGATACGCAGTATTTT. This gives the protein CASSERGLAGGPSTDTQYF.

The CDR3 nucleotides read TGTGCCAGCAGCTCCCGGACCACTGATGGCTACACCTTC. This translates into CASSSRTTDGYTF. This sequence joins TRBV7-9 and TRBJ1-2; D remains unclear. V shed 4 bases and J shed 6 bases, with 12 bases lying between them. The CDR3 loop spans 13 amino acids. Germline V CDR1 and CDR2: SEHNR, FQNEAQ (reference sequence).

This chain connects TRBV3-1 to TRBJ1-6; TRBD1 matches 7 bases. CDR3 length: 21 amino acids. The ends lost 1 base at V and 6 bases at J; junction bases unmatched: 21. The germline V gene has CDR1 LGHDT and CDR2 YNNKEL (reference sequence). The CDR3, as DNA: TGTGCCAGCAGCCAAGTTCTACCGGACGACAGGGTAGGGCTTTTTAATTCACCCCTCCACTTT. It is translated as CASSQVLPDDRVGLFNSPLHF.

This clonotype has more than one count but fewer than ten. The rearrangement uses TRBV15 and TRBJ2-1; D not certain. Germline CDR1 and CDR2: LNHNV and YYDKDF (reference sequence). The CDR3 totals 15 residues. The V end was cut by 1 base, the J end by 1 base, with 8 bases between. This chain's CDR3 is CATSRVRGSYNEQFF. The CDR3 DNA sequence: TGTGCCACCAGCAGAGTCCGCGGTTCCTACAATGAGCAGTTCTTC. The full variable domain, rest sourced from reference TRBV15 and TRBJ2-1, is DAMVIQNPRYQVTQFGKPVTLSCSQTLNHNVMYWYQQKSSQAPKLLFHYYDKDFNNEADTPDNFQSRRPNTSFCFLDIRSPGLGDTAMYLCATSRVRGSYNEQFFGPGTRLTVL.

A note on this clonotype: An end of the junction does not agree with germline; a read error may underlie this. This chain links TRBV7-9 with TRBJ2-3; 10 nucleotides match TRBD1. Germline V gives CDR1 SEHNR, CDR2 FQNEAQ (reference sequence). The CDR3 is made up of 16 amino acids. The CDR3 here is CASSTGQGGVADTRYF. CDR3 nucleotides: TGTGCCAGCAGCACAGGACAGGGGGGAGTCGCAGATACGCGGTATTTT.

This chain joins TRBV11-2 and TRBJ2-1; TRBD2 matches 8 bases. Per the germline V gene, CDR1 is SGHAT and CDR2 is FQNNGV. J lost 0 bases, V lost 5 bases, and 9 bases had no gene match. This CDR3 contains 17 residues. The CDR3 is CASSQFAGGASYNEQFF. Written as DNA, the CDR3 is TGTGCCAGCAGCCAATTCGCCGGGGGGGCCTCCTACAATGAGCAGTTCTTC.